This paragraph covers one TCR beta chain sequence. V was pared by 4 bases and J by 0 bases, with 7 bases of the junction left unmatched. The CDR3 is made up of 17 amino acids. Germline lookup yields CDR1 MNHNS and CDR2 SASEGT. This record comes from a study of blood T cell repertoires in COVID-19. Under the authors' procedure: Amplifying reference gene primers gave estimates of nucleated cell counts. Repertoires were generated with immunoSEQ multiplex PCR, while TCRdb's copy carries only in-frame clones and drops some. Clonal size and the V and J genes are those of that table, whereas D and trimming came from the DNA. The sample yields more than 65,000 clones, roughly 85% seen once.

The specimen was peripheral blood. The chain links TRBV6-1 to TRBJ2-1; 9 bases agree with TRBD2. This TCR derives from a woman older than 75 with acute or convalescent COVID-19. The CDR3 sequence is CASSGTTSGSSYNEQFF. For the CDR3, the DNA is TGTGCCAGCAGTGGTACGACTAGCGGCAGCTCCTACAATGAGCAGTTCTTC.